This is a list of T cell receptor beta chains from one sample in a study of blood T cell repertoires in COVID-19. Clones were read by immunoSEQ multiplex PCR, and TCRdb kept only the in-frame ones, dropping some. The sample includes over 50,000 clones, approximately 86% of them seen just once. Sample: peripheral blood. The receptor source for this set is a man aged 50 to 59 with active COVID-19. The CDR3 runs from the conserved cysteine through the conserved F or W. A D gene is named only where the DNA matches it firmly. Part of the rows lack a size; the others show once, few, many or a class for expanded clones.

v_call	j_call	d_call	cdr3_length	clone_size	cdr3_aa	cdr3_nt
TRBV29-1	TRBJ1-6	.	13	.	CSVATDFNSPLHF	TGCAGCGTTGCTACAGATTTTAATTCACCCCTCCACTTT
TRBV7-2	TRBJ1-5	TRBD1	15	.	CASSPGTGRNQPQHF	TGTGCCAGCAGCCCGGGGACAGGGCGCAATCAGCCCCAGCATTTT
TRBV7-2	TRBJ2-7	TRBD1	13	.	CASSSRTGNEQYF	TGTGCCAGCAGCTCCCGGACAGGGAACGAGCAGTACTTC
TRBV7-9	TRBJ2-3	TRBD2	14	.	CASSKTSSTDTQYF	TGTGCCAGCAGCAAGACTAGCTCCACAGATACGCAGTATTTT
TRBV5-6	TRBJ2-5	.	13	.	CASSLDNQETQYF	TGTGCCAGCAGCCTGGACAATCAAGAGACCCAGTACTTC
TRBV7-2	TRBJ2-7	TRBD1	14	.	CASSPGTGIYEQYF	TGTGCCAGCAGCCCAGGGACAGGGATCTACGAGCAGTACTTC
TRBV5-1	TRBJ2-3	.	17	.	CASSSWGGAPNTDTQYF	TGCGCCAGCAGCTCATGGGGCGGGGCTCCAAACACAGATACGCAGTATTTT
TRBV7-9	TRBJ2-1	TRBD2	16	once	CASSLAFGTSPNEQFF	TGTGCCAGCAGCTTAGCGTTCGGGACTAGCCCCAATGAGCAGTTCTTC
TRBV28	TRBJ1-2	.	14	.	CASSLSGGDYGYTF	TGTGCCAGCAGTTTATCAGGAGGGGACTATGGCTACACCTTC
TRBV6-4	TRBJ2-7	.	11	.	CASVSGYEQYF	TGTGCCAGTGTTTCGGGATACGAGCAGTACTTC